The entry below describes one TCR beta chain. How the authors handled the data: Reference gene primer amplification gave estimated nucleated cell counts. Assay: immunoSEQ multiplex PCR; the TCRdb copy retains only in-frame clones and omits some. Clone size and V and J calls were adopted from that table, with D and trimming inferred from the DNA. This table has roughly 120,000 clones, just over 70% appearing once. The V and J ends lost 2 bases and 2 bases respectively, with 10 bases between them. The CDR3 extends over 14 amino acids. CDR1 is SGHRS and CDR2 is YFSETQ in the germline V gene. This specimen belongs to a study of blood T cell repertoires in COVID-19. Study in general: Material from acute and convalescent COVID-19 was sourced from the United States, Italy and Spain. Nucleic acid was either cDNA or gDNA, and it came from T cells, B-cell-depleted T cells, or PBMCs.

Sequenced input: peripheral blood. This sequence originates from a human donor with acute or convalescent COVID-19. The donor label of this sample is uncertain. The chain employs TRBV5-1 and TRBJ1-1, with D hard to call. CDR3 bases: TGCGCCAGCAGCTTTAGGACTACTAACACTGAAGCTTTCTTT. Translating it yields CASSFRTTNTEAFF.